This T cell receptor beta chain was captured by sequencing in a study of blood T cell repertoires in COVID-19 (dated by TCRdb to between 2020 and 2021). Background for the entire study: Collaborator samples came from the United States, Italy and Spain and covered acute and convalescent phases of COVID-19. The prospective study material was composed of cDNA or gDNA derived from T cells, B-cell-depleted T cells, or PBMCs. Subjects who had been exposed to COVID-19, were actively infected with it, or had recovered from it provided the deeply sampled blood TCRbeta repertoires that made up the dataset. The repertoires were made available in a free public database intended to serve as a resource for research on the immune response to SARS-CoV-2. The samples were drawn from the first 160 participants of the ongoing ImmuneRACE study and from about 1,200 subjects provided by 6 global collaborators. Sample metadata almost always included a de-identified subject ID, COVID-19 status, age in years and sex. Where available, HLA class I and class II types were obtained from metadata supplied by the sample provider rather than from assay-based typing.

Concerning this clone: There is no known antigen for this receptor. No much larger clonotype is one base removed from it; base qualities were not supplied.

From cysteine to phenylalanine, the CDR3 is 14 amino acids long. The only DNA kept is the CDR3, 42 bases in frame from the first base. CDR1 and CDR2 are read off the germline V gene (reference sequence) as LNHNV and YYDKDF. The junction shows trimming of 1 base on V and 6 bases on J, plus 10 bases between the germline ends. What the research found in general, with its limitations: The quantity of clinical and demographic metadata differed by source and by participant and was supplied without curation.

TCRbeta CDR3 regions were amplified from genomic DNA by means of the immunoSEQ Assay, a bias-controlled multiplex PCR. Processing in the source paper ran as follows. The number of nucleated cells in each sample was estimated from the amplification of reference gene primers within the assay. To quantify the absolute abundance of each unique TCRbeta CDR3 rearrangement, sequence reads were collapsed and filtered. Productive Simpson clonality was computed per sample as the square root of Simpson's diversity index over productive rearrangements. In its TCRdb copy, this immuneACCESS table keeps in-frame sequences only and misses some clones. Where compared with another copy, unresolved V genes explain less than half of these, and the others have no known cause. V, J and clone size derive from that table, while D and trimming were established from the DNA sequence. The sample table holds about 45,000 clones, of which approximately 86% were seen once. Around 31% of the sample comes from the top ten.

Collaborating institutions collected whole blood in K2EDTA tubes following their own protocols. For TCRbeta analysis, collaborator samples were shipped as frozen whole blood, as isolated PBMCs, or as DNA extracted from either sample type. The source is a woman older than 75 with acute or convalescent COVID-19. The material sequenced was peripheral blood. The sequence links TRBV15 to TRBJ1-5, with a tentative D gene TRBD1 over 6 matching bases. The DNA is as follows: TGTGCCACCAGCAGAGGACAGGAGGCTCAGCCCCAGCATTTT. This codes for CATSRGQEAQPQHF.